This T cell receptor (beta chain) stems from a study of radiotherapy plus CTLA-4 blockade in lung cancer. In chemo-refractory metastatic non-small-cell lung cancer, patients got ipilimumab CTLA-4 blockade together with focal radiation. The CDR3 has 15 amino acids. The ends lost 1 base at V and 8 bases at J; junction bases unmatched: 4. From germline, CDR1 is SGHVS and CDR2 FNYEAQ. This clone showed up just a few times. Sequenced by immunoSEQ multiplex PCR; TCRdb stores in-frame clones only, minus some. The sample lists about 70,000 clones; roughly four fifths were seen once. The sample here was peripheral blood, taken from a patient treated with radiotherapy plus ipilimumab. V and J are TRBV7-6 and TRBJ2-1, with 11 bases that match TRBD1. This clonotype was obtained from a human donor with non-small cell lung cancer whose response to radiotherapy plus ipilimumab could not be evaluated. Some clones in this sample may be carry-over from other donors' samples. CDR3 sequence: CASSLVGTGGDEQFF. The CDR3, as DNA: TGTGCCAGCAGCTTAGTTGGGACAGGGGGGGATGAGCAGTTCTTC.